The clone carrying this T cell receptor beta chain was counted once. Seattle patients were enrolled while actively infected and followed longitudinally. In germline, CDR1 is MDHEN, CDR2 SYDVKM. The J segment lost 9 bases and the V segment lost 6 bases, leaving 9 bases of the junction unmatched. This CDR3 contains 16 residues. The data were taken from a study of blood T cell repertoires in COVID-19. Overall study: Acute and convalescent COVID-19 samples came from the United States, Italy and Spain. Sample material is recorded as cDNA or gDNA derived from T cells, B-cell-depleted T cells, or PBMCs.

Per the authors' pipeline: Estimates of nucleated cell counts were drawn from the amplification of reference gene primers. The data were produced by immunoSEQ multiplex PCR, yet TCRdb's version contains in-frame clones alone and is incomplete. The V and J calls and clone size are taken from that table; D and trimming were inferred from the DNA. The sample lists roughly 300,000 clones; approximately 84% were seen once. Sample: peripheral blood. The rearrangement links TRBV28 to TRBJ1-6; TRBD1 matches at 12 bases. The TCR sequence derives from a human donor with COVID-19, enrolled during active disease. The donor label of this sample is uncertain. CDR3 sequence reads: CASSPIRDRGLSPLHF. The CDR3 DNA sequence: TGTGCCAGCAGCCCCATCCGGGACAGGGGGCTTTCACCCCTCCACTTT.